Below, 29 T cell receptor beta chains from the same sample are listed, as sequenced in a study of spatial heterogeneity in lung cancer. TCRdb fed the 5' RACE reads into MiXCR, producing one record per CDR3 protein. The sample shows some 220 distinct CDR3 sequences, 36% of them seen only once. For these receptors, no antigen is known. The time point here: sample taken at primary tumor resection. General study findings and limits: It was found that expanded intratumoral alpha and beta TCR counts tracked tumor mutation counts.

The sample here was lung tumor tissue, taken at surgery. The receptors stem from a male donor with early-stage non-small cell lung cancer.

As to this clonotype: Little can be read into the size of this beta chain, an off-target read in a library designed for alpha chains. The rearrangement uses TRBV4-3 and TRBJ2-3, with 15 bases matching TRBD2. The germline V gene encodes CDR1 LGHNA and CDR2 YSLEER. The V gene end was trimmed by 0 bases and the J gene end by 4 bases; junction bases not matched to a gene: 14. CDR3 length: 21 residues. The CDR3 is CASSQDEQPGLAGGFADTQYF. For the CDR3, the DNA is TGCGCCAGCAGCCAAGATGAACAACCGGGACTAGCGGGGGGTTTCGCAGATACGCAGTATTTT.

Concerning this clonotype: Found in a library prepared for alpha chains, this beta chain is an off-target read, and its abundance has little meaning. The V gene is TRBV30, the J gene TRBJ2-5; 7 bases are shared with TRBD1. Germline values: CDR1 GTSNPN, CDR2 SVGIG (reference sequence). CDR3 length: 12 residues. V lost 5 bases and J lost 3; bases outside the gene matches: 3. This CDR3 reads CAWGQVKETQYF. In DNA form, the CDR3 reads TGTGCCTGGGGACAGGTAAAAGAGACCCAGTACTTC.

As concerns this clonotype: This beta chain slipped into a library made for alpha chains as a stray read, so its size is not meaningful. The chain links TRBV27 to TRBJ2-1; D could derive from TRBD1 or TRBD2 (5 bases each). The CDR3 has 14 amino acids. The germline V gene has CDR1 MNHEY and CDR2 SMNVEV (reference sequence). Trimming removed 4 bases from V and 5 bases from J, with 12 bases in between. CDR3 residues: CASSSGTSNNEQFF. CDR3 in DNA: TGTGCCAGCAGTTCCGGGACCTCAAACAATGAGCAGTTCTTC.

This clonotype was seen a handful of times. This beta chain slipped into a library made for alpha chains as a stray read, so its size is not meaningful. This sequence joins TRBV9 and TRBJ2-4; D remains unclear. CDR3 length: 15 residues. Germline-derived CDR1 and CDR2 are SGDLS and YYNGEE. Deletions cut 0 bases from V and 6 bases from J, with 13 bases between. In DNA, the CDR3 is TGTGCCAGCAGCGTAGGGGTAGCCCCTGGAAACATTCAGTACTTC. Translation: CASSVGVAPGNIQYF.

To note about this clonotype: This beta chain is an off-target read within a library intended for alpha chains, so its frequency means little. This sequence joins TRBV18 and TRBJ1-1, with 7 bases aligning to TRBD1. Germline assignment: CDR1 KGHSH and CDR2 LQKENI. This CDR3 spans 14 amino acids. Germline trimming cut 0 bases from V and 4 bases from J; bases unmatched to any gene: 2. This CDR3 reads CASSPPGQSTEAFF. Here the CDR3 DNA reads TGTGCCAGCTCACCACCGGGACAGTCCACTGAAGCTTTCTTT.

Of note for this clonotype: This beta chain was picked up by a library intended for alpha chains and is off target, so its count carries little meaning. The J gene is TRBJ1-1, the V gene TRBV27, with a tentative D call TRBD1 (6 bases). The V end was cut by 6 bases, the J end by 5 bases, with 13 bases between. In germline, CDR1 is MNHEY, CDR2 SMNVEV (reference sequence). The CDR3 runs to 13 residues. The CDR3 reads CASSAGRGTEAFF. CDR3 sequence (DNA): TGTGCCAGCAGCGCTGGGAGGGGGACTGAAGCTTTCTTT.

Points on this clonotype: Because the library targeted alpha chains, this beta chain is an off-target read whose size means little. The chain uses TRBV12-3 or TRBV12-4 and TRBJ2-6, with D perhaps TRBD2 (5 bases). The CDR3 has 15 amino acids. V lost 6 bases and J lost 1, with 10 bases in between. CDR3: CASSWRRSGANVLTF. The CDR3 bases are TGTGCCAGCAGCTGGCGGAGGTCTGGGGCCAACGTCCTGACTTTC.

This clonotype was seen more than once but under ten times. The library was designed around alpha chains, so this beta chain is a stray read whose abundance carries little weight. V is TRBV20-1 and J is TRBJ1-5, with TRBD1 matching 9 bases. Germline lookup yields CDR1 DFQATT and CDR2 SNEGSKA (reference sequence). This CDR3 is 14 amino acids long. The V gene end was trimmed by 4 bases and the J gene end by 6 bases; junction bases not matched to a gene: 7. In nucleotides, the CDR3 is TGCAGTGCTACCGGACAGGGGTTCGCTCAGCCCCAGCATTTT. It yields the protein CSATGQGFAQPQHF.

Comment on this clonotype: This beta chain is an off-target read within a library intended for alpha chains, so its frequency means little. The chain uses TRBV12-3 or TRBV12-4 and TRBJ2-6, with 9 bases that match TRBD1. The CDR3 covers 14 residues. V gave up 8 bases and J gave up 2 bases; unmatched junction bases: 1. CDR3 nucleotides: TGTGCCAGCTGGGACAGGGCTGGGGCCAACGTCCTGACTTTC. This encodes CASWDRAGANVLTF.

Comment on this clonotype: The library was prepared for alpha chains; this beta chain is a stray read, so its frequency means little. The chain couples TRBV7-2 to TRBJ2-5; unclear D gene. The germline V and J ends were trimmed by 7 bases and 14 bases, with 23 bases remaining between them. Germline V gene sequence: CDR1 SGHTA, CDR2 FQGNSA. This CDR3 spans 13 amino acids. The CDR3, as DNA: TGTGCCAGCACCGTCGACCCTACAGTTTTAGGTTACTTC. It translates to CASTVDPTVLGYF.

About this clonotype itself: A library prepared for alpha chains yielded this beta chain as an off-target read; its size is of little meaning. V usage is TRBV19 and J usage is TRBJ2-2, with a possible D match to TRBD2 (7 bases). From germline, CDR1 is LNHDA and CDR2 SQIVND (reference sequence). Deletions cut 7 bases from V and 8 bases from J, with 14 bases between. The CDR3 totals 13 residues. The CDR3 here is CASKGGPGGELFF. The CDR3 nucleotides read TGTGCCAGTAAGGGGGGGCCCGGAGGGGAGCTGTTTTTT.

As regards this clonotype: A library made for alpha chains picked up this beta chain off target, so its size means little. The V and J genes are TRBV6-2 or TRBV6-3 and TRBJ2-2; D unresolved. The CDR3 extends over 14 amino acids. Trimming took off 7 bases at V and 5 bases at J, with 14 bases between the two ends. Germline assignment: CDR1 MNHEY and CDR2 SVGEGT. The CDR3 protein is CASTPASRTGELFF. CDR3 nucleotides: TGTGCCAGCACCCCCGCGAGTCGGACCGGGGAGCTGTTTTTT.

As concerns this clonotype: A library made for alpha chains picked up this beta chain off target, so its size means little. The genes are TRBV10-3 and TRBJ2-7; tentatively, D is TRBD1 (5 bases). CDR1 and CDR2 (germline): ENHRY, SYGVKD. The CDR3 totals 11 residues. V dropped 3 bases and J dropped 6 bases, with 6 bases sitting between them. CDR3 DNA sequence: TGTGCCATCAGTGAAGGGGTCGAGCAGTACTTC. It specifies CAISEGVEQYF.

By sample fraction, this clonotype is hyperexpanded. Within a library made for alpha chains, this beta chain is off target, and its count is uninformative. The gene calls are TRBV7-9 and TRBJ2-1, with a tentative D call TRBD2 (5 bases). The V end was cut by 6 bases, the J end by 8 bases, with 14 bases between. This CDR3 is built from 13 residues. Germline V lookup: CDR1 SEHNR, CDR2 FQNEAQ (reference sequence). CDR3 nucleotide sequence: TGTGCCAGCAGTCAAACCAATAGCGATGAGCAGTTCTTC. The encoded protein is CASSQTNSDEQFF.

By frequency in the sample, this clonotype is hyperexpanded. Because this beta chain is a stray read in a library intended to capture alpha chains, its abundance should not be given much weight. V is TRBV13 and J is TRBJ2-7; tentative D call: TRBD1 (5 bases). Germline CDR1 reads PRHDT; CDR2 reads FYEKMQ (reference sequence). Trimming removed 2 bases from V and 3 bases from J, with 8 bases in between. The CDR3 covers 13 residues. The CDR3 sequence: CASSLRGYYEQYF. The CDR3 DNA reads as TGTGCCAGCAGCTTAAGGGGCTACTACGAGCAGTACTTC. Complete variable domain (other parts from reference TRBV13 and TRBJ2-7): AAGVIQSPRHLIKEKRETATLKCYPIPRHDTVYWYQQGPGQDPQFLISFYEKMQSDKGSIPDRFSAQQFSDYHSELNMSSLELGDSALYFCASSLRGYYEQYFGPGTRLTVT.

The sample holds a few counts of this clonotype. This beta chain turned up in a library designed for alpha chains; as an off-target read, its abundance says little. This rearrangement joins TRBV6-2 or TRBV6-3 to TRBJ2-2, with D possibly matching TRBD1 (6 bases). Deletions cut 0 bases from V and 0 bases from J, with 8 bases between. CDR3 length: 16 amino acids. Germline values: CDR1 MNHEY, CDR2 SVGEGT. The CDR3 protein is CASSYSGTTNTGELFF. CDR3 DNA: TGTGCCAGCAGTTACTCCGGGACAACGAACACCGGGGAGCTGTTTTTT.

This clonotype was recorded a few times. The size of this beta chain means little, since it is a stray read in a library made for alpha chains. The chain employs TRBV7-3 and TRBJ1-1; no clear D gene. The V end was cut by 4 bases, the J end by 0 bases, with 6 bases between. The CDR3 runs 13 residues. Per germline, CDR1 SGHTA and CDR2 FQGTGA. This CDR3 reads CASSSRMNTEAFF. DNA of the CDR3: TGTGCCAGCAGCTCCCGTATGAACACTGAAGCTTTCTTT.

As for this clonotype: For a library built for alpha chains, this beta chain is a stray read; little rests on its size. J is TRBJ1-5 and V is TRBV11-1, with 8 bases fitting TRBD1. Germline V gene lookup returns CDR1 SGHAT and CDR2 FQDESV (reference sequence). The CDR3 extends over 14 amino acids. Trimming took 3 bases from V and 2 from J; bases not matched to a gene: 0. The CDR3 DNA follows: TGTGCCAGCAGCTTGACAGGGGGCAATCAGCCCCAGCATTTT. Translated: CASSLTGGNQPQHF.

With respect to this clonotype: This beta chain is a stray sequence in a library constructed for alpha chains; its clone size is not meaningful. The rearrangement uses TRBV7-2 and TRBJ1-2; the D is unclear. The V end was cut by 6 bases, the J end by 0 bases, with 11 bases between. The CDR3 is made up of 14 amino acids. Germline V CDR1 and CDR2: SGHTA, FQGNSA. The CDR3 region is CASSSWGTNYGYTF. CDR3 DNA: TGTGCCAGCAGTAGTTGGGGAACTAACTATGGCTACACCTTC. The full variable domain, completed using reference TRBV7-2 and TRBJ1-2, is GAGVSQSPSNKVTEKGKDVELRCDPISGHTALYWYRQSLGQGLEFLIYFQGNSAPDKSGLPSDRFSAERTGGSVSTLTIQRTQQEDSAVYLCASSSWGTNYGYTFGSGTRLTVV.

This clonotype was picked up a small number of times. Within a library made for alpha chains, this beta chain is off target, and its count is uninformative. The V call is TRBV7-2, the J call TRBJ1-1; weak D call: TRBD1 (6 bases). The CDR3 consists of 13 residues. Trimming removed 4 bases at V and 2 bases at J, with 8 bases between. The germline V gene has CDR1 SGHTA and CDR2 FQGNSA. CDR3 sequence reads: CASSSRGNTEAFF. The CDR3 DNA reads as TGTGCCAGCAGCTCCAGGGGTAACACTGAAGCTTTCTTT.

Concerning this clonotype itself: A library made for alpha chains picked up this beta chain off target, so its size means little. V gene TRBV25-1 combines with J gene TRBJ1-1; D unresolved. With 4 bases removed from V and 0 bases from J, the gap between germline ends came to 9 bases. The germline gives CDR1 MGHDK, CDR2 SYGVNS. This CDR3 spans 14 amino acids. The CDR3 DNA reads TGTGCCAGCAGTGCGGGAGGAGTGAACACTGAAGCTTTCTTT. Protein product: CASSAGGVNTEAFF.

Remarks on this clonotype: The size of this beta chain means little, since it is a stray read in a library made for alpha chains. Written as DNA, the CDR3 is TGTGCCAGCAGTCCCCGGTTTAACTATGGCTACACCTTC. It encodes CASSPRFNYGYTF. This sequence joins TRBV28 and TRBJ1-2; D is ambiguous. The V gene's germline CDR1 is MDHEN and CDR2 SYDVKM. The V end lost 5 bases, the J end lost 1 base, and 8 bases lay between the germline ends. The CDR3 is made up of 13 amino acids.

Comments on this clonotype: Since the library was made to target alpha chains, this beta chain is a stray read and its abundance is not meaningful. The chain links TRBV16 to TRBJ1-2; D uncertain. This CDR3 contains 14 residues. V was shortened by 2 bases and J by 2 bases, with 9 bases between the two germline ends. Germline-derived CDR1 and CDR2 are KGHSY and FQNENV. The CDR3 DNA follows: TGTGCCAGCAGCCAAAACCTAGGGAACTATGGCTACACCTTC. It specifies CASSQNLGNYGYTF.

This clonotype turned up a few times. This beta chain appears as a stray read in a library generated for alpha chains; its size is not informative. V usage is TRBV2 and J usage is TRBJ2-1; no clear D. V lost 0 bases to trimming and J lost 3 bases, with 3 bases between them. CDR1 SNHLY and CDR2 FYNNEI come from the germline V gene. The CDR3 runs 13 residues. The CDR3 bases are TGTGCCAGCAGTGAAGCGATCTACAATGAGCAGTTCTTC. It yields the protein CASSEAIYNEQFF.

Comments on this clonotype: This beta chain represents an off-target read in a library built for alpha chains; its size is of limited meaning. This rearrangement joins TRBV5-3 to TRBJ1-3; perhaps TRBD1 as D (5 bases). TRBV5-3 is annotated as an ORF whose role is uncertain. The CDR3 consists of 15 residues. V was clipped by 4 bases and J by 0 bases, with 11 bases between them. In DNA, the CDR3 is TGTGCCAGAAGCCCAAGGGACCGCTCTGGAAACACCATATATTTT. As protein: CARSPRDRSGNTIYF.

Worth noting for this clonotype: Because the library targeted alpha chains, this beta chain is an off-target read whose size means little. The chain recombines TRBV27 with TRBJ2-7; unclear D gene. Deletions cut 2 bases from V and 2 bases from J, with 1 base between. CDR3 size: 11 residues. CDR1 is MNHEY and CDR2 is SMNVEV in the germline V gene (reference sequence). The CDR3, as DNA: TGTGCCAGCAGTTTAGCCTACGAGCAGTACTTC. It codes for CASSLAYEQYF.

Details on this clonotype: This beta chain lies outside the target of a library built for alpha chains; its clone size means little. The CDR3 DNA reads TGTGCCAGCAGTTACGGCCACGATGGGGGCGAGCAGTACTTC. Protein: CASSYGHDGGEQYF. V usage is TRBV6-2 or TRBV6-3 and J usage is TRBJ2-7, with D perhaps assigned TRBD1 or TRBD2 (5 bases each). V shed 2 bases and J shed 6 bases, with 14 bases lying between them. The CDR3 has 14 residues. Germline assignment: CDR1 MNHEY and CDR2 SVGEGT.

With respect to this clonotype: This beta chain turned up in a library designed for alpha chains; as an off-target read, its abundance says little. The V call is TRBV19, the J call TRBJ1-2; 7 bases are a match to TRBD1. V was pared by 6 bases and J by 6 bases, with 4 bases of the junction left unmatched. The CDR3 totals 12 residues. Germline lookup yields CDR1 LNHDA and CDR2 SQIVND (reference sequence). CDR3 in amino acids: CASSSGTDGYTF. For the CDR3, the DNA is TGTGCCAGTAGCAGCGGGACAGATGGCTACACCTTC.

Concerning this clonotype itself: This beta chain is an unintended read in a library built for alpha chains; its size means little. This chain joins TRBV20-1 and TRBJ2-5; D might be TRBD1 (6 bases). Germline V gives CDR1 DFQATT, CDR2 SNEGSKA (reference sequence). Trimming cost V 3 bases and J 1 base, with 12 bases left between them. The CDR3 is 14 residues long. CDR3 DNA sequence: TGCAGTGCTAGTACGACAGGAATCCAAGAGACCCAGTACTTC. Amino acids: CSASTTGIQETQYF.